This T cell receptor (beta chain) was obtained from a study of CD4+ T cells in melanoma. Study-wide points: A reported correlation linked neoantigen-specific CD4+ T cells to CD8+, macrophage and B cell function.

Note on this clone: Its specificity is not known.

Repertoires were generated with immunoSEQ multiplex PCR, while TCRdb's copy carries only in-frame clones and drops some. The sample lists 110,000 to 150,000 clones; about 90% were seen once. V dropped 3 bases and J dropped 3 bases, with 20 bases sitting between them. Germline V gene data show CDR1 as SQVTM and CDR2 as ANQGSEA. This CDR3 contains 16 residues. The chain carries TRBV29-1 and TRBJ1-1; maybe TRBD1 (5 bases). This TCR was recovered from a human donor with melanoma. The CDR3 DNA follows: TGCAGCGTTGAGATGGGGAGCCGGGTGGGGGACACTGAAGCTTTCTTT. Its protein product is CSVEMGSRVGDTEAFF.